What follows are 17 T cell receptor beta chains derived from one specimen sequenced in a study of cytomegalovirus exposure and HLA in healthy donors. Use of 60 Vbeta and 13 Jbeta primers characterized the PCR. Assay used: immunoSEQ multiplex PCR; TCRdb lists only in-frame clones, some missing. Of 110,000 to 150,000 clones in the sample, approximately 68% were seen once. The specimen sequenced was PBMCs. The receptors were gathered from a man aged 40-49 years in good health and CMV-seronegative.

This chain connects TRBV4-1 to TRBJ2-7; TRBD2 matches 7 bases. Per the germline V gene, CDR1 is MGHRA and CDR2 is YSYEKL. The CDR3 extends over 16 amino acids. V gave up 1 base and J gave up 2 bases; unmatched junction bases: 8. The CDR3 here is CASSQVWSSGPYEQYF. CDR3 in DNA: TGCGCCAGCAGCCAAGTGTGGTCTAGCGGACCCTACGAGCAGTACTTC.

This chain uses TRBV7-9 with TRBJ1-4, with D possibly being TRBD1 (6 bases). V lost 6 bases, J lost 5 bases, and 16 bases lay in between. Germline lookup yields CDR1 SEHNR and CDR2 FQNEAQ (reference sequence). The CDR3 spans 15 residues. CDR3 DNA: TGTGCCAGCAGTCCACCCTCAGGGGACAATGAAAAACTGTTTTTT. Amino acid sequence: CASSPPSGDNEKLFF.

This clone was picked up a small number of times. This rearrangement joins TRBV2 to TRBJ2-7; maybe TRBD1 (6 bases). CDR3 length: 13 residues. Germline V gene lookup returns CDR1 SNHLY and CDR2 FYNNEI. V was shortened by 1 base and J by 4 bases, with 8 bases between the two germline ends. CDR3 sequence reads: CASSEGTVYEQYF. CDR3 nucleotides: TGTGCCAGCAGTGAAGGGACAGTTTACGAGCAGTACTTC. Full variable domain (outside the CDR3, taken from reference TRBV2 and TRBJ2-7): EPEVTQTPSHQVTQMGQEVILRCVPISNHLYFYWYRQILGQKVEFLVSFYNNEISEKSEIFDDQFSVERPDGSNFTLKIRSTKLEDSAMYFCASSEGTVYEQYFGPGTRLTVT.

V is TRBV7-9 and J is TRBJ1-2, with D possibly TRBD1 on 5 matching bases. This CDR3 is built from 15 residues. The germline V gene encodes CDR1 SEHNR and CDR2 FQNEAQ (reference sequence). V dropped 1 base and J dropped 6 bases, with 15 bases sitting between them. The CDR3 nucleotides are TGTGCCAGCAGCTTAGATCTCTTCGCCAGGGATGGCTACACCTTC. Translating gives CASSLDLFARDGYTF.

The chain joins TRBV29-1 to TRBJ1-5, with 8 bases identical to TRBD1. The CDR3 loop spans 14 amino acids. Germline trimming cut 5 bases from V and 2 bases from J; bases unmatched to any gene: 5. Germline CDR1 SQVTM, CDR2 ANQGSEA. CDR3 amino acids: CSVLTGDRNQPQHF. In nucleotides, the CDR3 is TGCAGCGTTCTGACAGGGGATCGCAATCAGCCCCAGCATTTT.

The genes are TRBV5-1 and TRBJ1-2; D gene unclear. The CDR3 length is 14 residues. In germline, CDR1 is SGHRS, CDR2 YFSETQ. With 0 bases removed from V and 6 bases from J, the gap between germline ends came to 12 bases. The CDR3 bases are TGCGCCAGCAGCTTGGAGTCGGGGTTAGATGGCTACACCTTC. The encoded protein is CASSLESGLDGYTF.

V usage is TRBV2 and J usage is TRBJ2-5, with D tentatively TRBD1 (5 bases). The J call could be wrong; TRBJ2-7 is a better fit for the DNA end. The CDR3 is 15 residues long. Looked up from germline, CDR1 is SNHLY and CDR2 is FYNNEI. CDR3 bases: TGTGCCAGCAGTGAAGTAACAGGTAAAACCTACGAGCAGTACTTC. It is translated as CASSEVTGKTYEQYF.

The chain joins TRBV30 to TRBJ2-5, with D unclear. CDR3 size: 11 residues. Germline lookup yields CDR1 GTSNPN and CDR2 SVGIG (reference sequence). V was trimmed by 3 bases and J by 9 bases, leaving 11 bases between them. The CDR3 loop is CAWSPGEAQYF. For the CDR3, the DNA is TGTGCCTGGAGCCCCGGCGAGGCCCAGTACTTC.

The chain has TRBV5-1 and TRBJ2-1; the D gene is possibly TRBD2 (7 bases). The germline V gene encodes CDR1 SGHRS and CDR2 YFSETQ. CDR3 length: 21 amino acids. The germline V and J ends were trimmed by 0 bases and 6 bases, with 31 bases remaining between them. The CDR3 DNA reads TGCGCCAGCAGCTTGGTGCGGGGGACACAGGGAATTAGGGTGCGTTCCAATGAGCAGTTCTTC. Its translation is CASSLVRGTQGIRVRSNEQFF. Based on the CDR3 plus reference TRBV5-1 and TRBJ2-1, the full variable domain is KAGVTQTPRYLIKTRGQQVTLSCSPISGHRSVSWYQQTPGQGLQFLFEYFSETQRNKGNFPGRFSGRQFSNSRSEMNVSTLELGDSALYLCASSLVRGTQGIRVRSNEQFFGPGTRLTVL.

This chain uses TRBV5-1 with TRBJ1-1, with D possibly matching TRBD1 (5 bases). Germline CDR1 and CDR2: SGHRS and YFSETQ. The CDR3 sequence is 15 residues long. With 3 bases removed from V and 2 bases from J, the gap between germline ends came to 14 bases. CDR3 region: CASSWGGTDNTEAFF. The CDR3 nucleotides read TGCGCCAGCAGCTGGGGGGGGACGGACAACACTGAAGCTTTCTTT. The full variable domain, in which reference TRBV5-1 and TRBJ1-1 provide the parts outside the CDR3, is KAGVTQTPRYLIKTRGQQVTLSCSPISGHRSVSWYQQTPGQGLQFLFEYFSETQRNKGNFPGRFSGRQFSNSRSEMNVSTLELGDSALYLCASSWGGTDNTEAFFGQGTRLTVV.

This chain links TRBV29-1 with TRBJ2-3; tentatively, D is TRBD1 (5 bases). This CDR3 region has 13 residues. Germline CDR1 reads SQVTM; CDR2 reads ANQGSEA. Trimming removed 1 base from V and 1 base from J, with 6 bases in between. The CDR3 DNA sequence: TGCAGCGTTGAAGTAGGGGGCACAGATACGCAGTATTTT. This encodes CSVEVGGTDTQYF.

The chain combines TRBV5-1 with TRBJ1-5; D is possibly TRBD1 (5 bases). Germline V lookup: CDR1 SGHRS, CDR2 YFSETQ. V was pared by 0 bases and J by 6 bases, with 10 bases between. The CDR3 is 14 residues long. CDR3 amino acids: CASSLAGGTQPQHF. The CDR3, as DNA: TGCGCCAGCAGCTTGGCCGGGGGGACTCAGCCCCAGCATTTT.

The rearrangement links TRBV29-1 to TRBJ2-1, with TRBD2 matching 12 bases. The CDR3 is made up of 17 amino acids. CDR1 SQVTM and CDR2 ANQGSEA come from the germline V gene. V shed 4 bases and J 5 bases; nucleotides not matched to a gene: 12. The CDR3, as DNA: TGCAGCGTTGGGCTAGCGGGGGGGTTTGGCCTGGACAATGAGCAGTTCTTC. Its protein product is CSVGLAGGFGLDNEQFF.

In its sample, this clone was seen a few times. The chain recombines TRBV6-5 with TRBJ1-2, with D possibly matching TRBD1 (5 bases). The CDR3 consists of 13 residues. Germline V gene lookup returns CDR1 MNHEY and CDR2 SVGAGI. Trimming took 6 bases from V and 4 from J, leaving 12 bases between them. The CDR3 DNA reads TGTGCCAGCAGCCCGGTGGGGGGCTATGGCTACACCTTC. Protein sequence: CASSPVGGYGYTF.

The chain carries TRBV11-3 and TRBJ2-7, with 8 positions matching TRBD1. With V trimmed by 5 bases and J by 5 bases, 11 bases remained unmatched. This CDR3 contains 15 residues. In germline, CDR1 is SGHNT, CDR2 YENEEA. For the CDR3, the DNA is TGTGCCAGCAGCCCCGGACAGGGATTTCCCCACGAGCAGTACTTC. This encodes CASSPGQGFPHEQYF. The whole variable domain, remainder taken from reference TRBV11-3 and TRBJ2-7, is EAGVVQSPRYKIIEKKQPVAFWCNPISGHNTLYWYLQNLGQGPELLIRYENEEAVDDSQLPKDRFSAERLKGVDSTLKIQPAELGDSAVYLCASSPGQGFPHEQYFGPGTRLTVT.

The gene calls are TRBV27 and TRBJ1-2; TRBD1 matches 7 bases. CDR1 is MNHEY, CDR2 SMNVEV, per germline (reference sequence). The ends lost 3 bases at V and 0 bases at J; junction bases unmatched: 10. The CDR3 has 17 amino acids. CDR3 DNA: TGTGCCAGCAGTTTCCTAACAGGGACAGTTACTAACTATGGCTACACCTTC. Encoded protein: CASSFLTGTVTNYGYTF.

This chain uses TRBV29-1 with TRBJ2-1, with 9 bases fitting TRBD1. V lost 6 bases, J lost 6 bases, and 9 bases stayed unmatched. CDR1 and CDR2 (germline): SQVTM, ANQGSEA. This CDR3 has 14 amino acids. As DNA, the CDR3 is TGCAGCGTGGCCGGTGAGGGACAGGGCAATGAGCAGTTCTTC. It encodes CSVAGEGQGNEQFF.